This T cell receptor (beta chain) was found in a study of cytomegalovirus exposure and HLA in healthy donors. PCR amplification relied on 60 Vbeta primers (plus 13 Jbeta primers). Using immunoSEQ multiplex PCR, the repertoire was profiled, and TCRdb retains in-frame clones only, with some absent. Of around 130,000 clones listed, about 78% are singletons. The germline V gene has CDR1 SEHNR and CDR2 FQNEAQ (reference sequence). The ends lost 3 bases at V and 13 bases at J; junction bases unmatched: 3. The CDR3 spans 13 residues. The clonotype comes from a human donor in good health. The gene calls are TRBV7-9 and TRBJ2-5; TRBD2 aligns across 15 bases. Specimen: PBMCs. The CDR3 protein is CASSLGLAGGLYF. The CDR3 nucleotides are TGTGCCAGCAGCTTGGGACTAGCGGGGGGCCTGTACTTC.